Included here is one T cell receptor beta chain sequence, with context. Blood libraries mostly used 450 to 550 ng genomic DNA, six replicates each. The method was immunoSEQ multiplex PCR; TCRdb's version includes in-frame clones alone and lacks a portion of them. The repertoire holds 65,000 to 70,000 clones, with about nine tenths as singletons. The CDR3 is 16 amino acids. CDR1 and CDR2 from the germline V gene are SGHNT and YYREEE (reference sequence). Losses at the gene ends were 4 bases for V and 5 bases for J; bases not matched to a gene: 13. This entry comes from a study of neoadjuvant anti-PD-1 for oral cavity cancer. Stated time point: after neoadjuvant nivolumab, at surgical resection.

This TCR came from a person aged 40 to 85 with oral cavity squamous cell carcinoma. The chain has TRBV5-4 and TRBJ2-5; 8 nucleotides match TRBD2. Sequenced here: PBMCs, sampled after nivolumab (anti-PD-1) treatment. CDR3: CASSPKAGGAGETQYF. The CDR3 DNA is TGTGCCAGCAGCCCAAAGGCGGGGGGCGCAGGGGAGACCCAGTACTTC.